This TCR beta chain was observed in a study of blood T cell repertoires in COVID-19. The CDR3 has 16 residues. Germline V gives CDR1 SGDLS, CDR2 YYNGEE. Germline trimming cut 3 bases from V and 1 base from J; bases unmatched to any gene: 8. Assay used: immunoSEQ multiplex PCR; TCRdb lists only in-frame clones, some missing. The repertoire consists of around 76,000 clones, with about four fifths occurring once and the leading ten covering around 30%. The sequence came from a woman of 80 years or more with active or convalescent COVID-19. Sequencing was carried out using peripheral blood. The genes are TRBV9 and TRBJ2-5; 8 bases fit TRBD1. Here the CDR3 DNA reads TGTGCCAGCAGCGCTCGACAGGGGCTGCCCCAAGAGACCCAGTACTTC. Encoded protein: CASSARQGLPQETQYF.